Following are 19 T cell receptor beta chains from one sample sequenced in a study of blood T cell repertoires in COVID-19. TCRdb's table, derived via immunoSEQ multiplex PCR, lists solely in-frame clones and lacks some. In the table there are over 100,000 clones, roughly 84% of which are singletons. The sequenced sample was PBMCs or T cells enriched from blood (not recorded which). The receptors were gathered from a woman aged 25 to 39 who had recovered from COVID-19.

This chain joins TRBV20-1 and TRBJ1-1; the D gene is possibly TRBD1 (5 bases). This CDR3 has 11 amino acids. The germline V gene has CDR1 DFQATT and CDR2 SNEGSKA (reference sequence). Trimming left V 2 bases short and J 10 bases short, with 11 bases between. The CDR3 DNA reads TGCAGTGCTAGAACGGGGGTCGTAGCTTTCTTT. Encoded protein: CSARTGVVAFF.

The chain couples TRBV6-5 to TRBJ1-5; possibly TRBD1 for D (5 bases). The germline V gene encodes CDR1 MNHEY and CDR2 SVGAGI. The CDR3 sequence is 13 residues long. V was shortened by 6 bases and J by 0 bases, with 6 bases between the two germline ends. The CDR3 DNA is TGTGCCAGCAGGGGGGGTAGCAATCAGCCCCAGCATTTT. It specifies CASRGGSNQPQHF.

The V call is TRBV4-1, the J call TRBJ2-1; 7 bases match TRBD1. This CDR3 comprises 18 residues. J lost 2 bases, V lost 0 bases, and 10 bases had no gene match. The germline gives CDR1 MGHRA, CDR2 YSYEKL. This CDR3 is CASSQELRRQGAYNEQFF. As DNA, the CDR3 is TGCGCCAGCAGCCAAGAACTGAGGCGCCAGGGGGCCTACAATGAGCAGTTCTTC.

The chain recombines TRBV29-1 with TRBJ1-2; 7 bases are shared with TRBD1. This CDR3 comprises 14 residues. V lost 1 base to trimming and J lost 4 bases; unmatched junction nucleotides: 6. CDR1 is SQVTM and CDR2 is ANQGSEA in the germline V gene. As DNA, the CDR3 is TGCAGCGTTGAAGGTGACAGGGCCGGCTATGGCTACACCTTC. Translating it yields CSVEGDRAGYGYTF.

The CDR3 region is CAIRSAGANSPLHF. The DNA of the CDR3 is TGTGCCATCAGGTCAGCGGGGGCGAATTCACCCCTCCACTTT. J is TRBJ1-6 and V is TRBV10-3, with D possibly matching TRBD1 (6 bases). The germline gives CDR1 ENHRY, CDR2 SYGVKD. V gave up 6 bases and J gave up 7 bases, with 13 bases separating them. The CDR3 is 14 residues long.

The J gene is TRBJ2-7, the V gene TRBV7-8, with TRBD2 matching 14 bases. With 5 bases clipped from V and 4 bases from J, the junction kept 4 bases outside the gene matches. CDR3 size: 15 residues. Germline V gene sequence: CDR1 SGHVS, CDR2 FQNEAQ. CDR3 nucleotide sequence: TGTGCCAGCAGCACCCGACTAGCGGGAGGGTACGAGCAGTACTTC. Translated: CASSTRLAGGYEQYF.

The DNA for the CDR3 is TGTGCCAGCTCACCATGGGAGGATCAGCCCCAGCATTTT. As protein: CASSPWEDQPQHF. This chain links TRBV18 with TRBJ1-5; the D is unclear. Germline CDR1 and CDR2: KGHSH and LQKENI. Trimming removed 2 bases at V and 5 bases at J, with 7 bases between. The CDR3 is 13 amino acids.

V and J are TRBV7-9 and TRBJ1-4; 7 positions match TRBD1. In germline, CDR1 is SEHNR, CDR2 FQNEAQ (reference sequence). The CDR3 is 15 amino acids. The trim removed 3 bases at V and 5 bases at J, leaving 6 bases unmatched. The CDR3 nucleotides read TGTGCCAGCAGCTTGGGGACAGCTTGGAATGAAAAACTGTTTTTT. Translating gives CASSLGTAWNEKLFF. The whole variable domain, filled in from reference TRBV7-9 and TRBJ1-4, reads DTGVSQNPRHKITKRGQNVTFRCDPISEHNRLYWYRQTLGQGPEFLTYFQNEAQLEKSRLLSDRFSAERPKGSFSTLEIQRTEQGDSAMYLCASSLGTAWNEKLFFGSGTQLSVL.

There are a few counts of this clone. The rearrangement links TRBV4-1 to TRBJ2-7, with 12 bases fitting TRBD2. Germline V gives CDR1 MGHRA, CDR2 YSYEKL. V trimming: 4 bases; J trimming: 0 bases; junction bases outside the gene matches: 13. The CDR3 runs to 19 residues. The CDR3 DNA follows: TGCGCCAGCAGCCCGGTTTTCGGGACTAGCGGGTTTCTCTCCTACGAGCAGTACTTC. Protein product: CASSPVFGTSGFLSYEQYF.

The chain couples TRBV5-4 to TRBJ1-2, with 10 nucleotides matching TRBD1. The CDR3 extends over 14 amino acids. Germline V gives CDR1 SGHNT, CDR2 YYREEE (reference sequence). The J segment lost 5 bases and the V segment lost 4 bases, leaving 5 bases of the junction unmatched. CDR3 nucleotide sequence: TGTGCCAGCAGCCGGGACAGGGGCTGGTATGGCTACACCTTC. This encodes CASSRDRGWYGYTF.

The rearrangement links TRBV11-1 to TRBJ1-2, with 10 bases that match TRBD1. The CDR3 contains 14 residues. Germline CDR1 and CDR2: SGHAT and FQDESV (reference sequence). Unmatched junction bases numbered 8, after V lost 5 bases and J lost 8 bases. For the CDR3, the DNA is TGTGCCAGCAGCCTAGGGACAGGGGCCGCCGGCTACACCTTC. Its translation is CASSLGTGAAGYTF.

The chain is built from TRBV28 and TRBJ2-4; no definite D call. The CDR3 contains 16 residues. Per germline, CDR1 MDHEN and CDR2 SYDVKM. The ends were cut back, 2 bases at V and 0 bases at J, with 11 bases in the middle. In DNA form, the CDR3 reads TGTGCCAGCAGTTTACCGCAGTCCCGAGCCAAAAACATTCAGTACTTC. Translation gives CASSLPQSRAKNIQYF.

The chain employs TRBV5-1 and TRBJ2-3, with D maybe TRBD1 (5 bases). This CDR3 comprises 16 residues. Trimming removed 0 bases at V and 1 base at J, with 12 bases between. In germline, CDR1 is SGHRS, CDR2 YFSETQ. The CDR3 loop reads CASSLAGVRGTDTQYF. CDR3 nucleotide sequence: TGCGCCAGCAGCTTGGCCGGCGTCAGGGGCACAGATACGCAGTATTTT.

In this sample, this clone turned up once. The chain has TRBV5-1 and TRBJ1-6; a possible D gene is TRBD1 (6 bases). V lost 1 base to trimming and J lost 14 bases, with 13 bases between them. The length of the CDR3 is 13 residues. CDR1 and CDR2 from the germline V gene are SGHRS and YFSETQ. CDR3 nucleotide sequence: TGCGCCAGCAGCTTGAGACAGGAAAGTACCCTCCACTTT. Its translation is CASSLRQESTLHF.

The chain employs TRBV6-5 and TRBJ2-1; TRBD1 is a possible D gene (5 bases). CDR1 is MNHEY, CDR2 SVGAGI, per germline. The CDR3 length is 13 residues. V gave up 5 bases and J gave up 8 bases, with 13 bases separating them. The CDR3 is CASSHRRMDEQFF. CDR3 nucleotide sequence: TGTGCCAGCAGTCACAGGCGAATGGATGAGCAGTTCTTC.

This sequence joins TRBV2 and TRBJ1-2; 7 bases map to TRBD1. With 3 bases clipped from V and 5 bases from J, the junction kept 12 bases outside the gene matches. The CDR3 contains 16 residues. Germline V gives CDR1 SNHLY, CDR2 FYNNEI. The CDR3, as DNA: TGTGCCAGCAGTGACATCCCTGAGACAGGGAGTTATGGCTACACCTTC. This sequence encodes CASSDIPETGSYGYTF. The full variable domain, with the rest looked up from reference TRBV2 and TRBJ1-2, is EPEVTQTPSHQVTQMGQEVILRCVPISNHLYFYWYRQILGQKVEFLVSFYNNEISEKSEIFDDQFSVERPDGSNFTLKIRSTKLEDSAMYFCASSDIPETGSYGYTFGSGTRLTVV.

The rearrangement uses TRBV7-8 and TRBJ1-1; no definite D call. The ends were cut back, 1 base at V and 0 bases at J, with 9 bases in the middle. CDR1 is SGHVS and CDR2 is FQNEAQ in the germline V gene. The CDR3 length is 15 residues. CDR3 sequence (DNA): TGTGCCAGCAGCTTAGGGTCCGGGTTGAACACTGAAGCTTTCTTT. Protein: CASSLGSGLNTEAFF. The full variable domain, rest sourced from reference TRBV7-8 and TRBJ1-1, is GAGVSQSPRYKVAKRGQDVALRCDPISGHVSLFWYQQALGQGPEFLTYFQNEAQLDKSGLPSDRFFAERPEGSVSTLKIQRTQQEDSAVYLCASSLGSGLNTEAFFGQGTRLTVV.

Turning to this clone: Other DNA sequences in the same sample also yield this CDR3. V is TRBV28 and J is TRBJ2-7; 11 bases map to TRBD2. Germline assignment: CDR1 MDHEN and CDR2 SYDVKM. This CDR3 region has 15 residues. V was clipped by 1 base and J by 4 bases; unmatched bases: 3. The CDR3: CASSLSTSGSYEQYF. The CDR3 bases are TGTGCCAGCAGTTTATCAACTAGCGGGAGTTACGAGCAGTACTTC.

This clone was counted between two and nine times. The chain links TRBV28 to TRBJ2-7, with 9 bases lining up with TRBD1. Germline loops: CDR1 MDHEN, CDR2 SYDVKM. V dropped 4 bases and J dropped 0; count of bases not matched to a gene: 4. The CDR3 sequence is 15 residues long. CDR3 nucleotides: TGTGCCAGCAGTTCAGCGACAGGGGGCTCCTACGAGCAGTACTTC. Its protein is CASSSATGGSYEQYF.